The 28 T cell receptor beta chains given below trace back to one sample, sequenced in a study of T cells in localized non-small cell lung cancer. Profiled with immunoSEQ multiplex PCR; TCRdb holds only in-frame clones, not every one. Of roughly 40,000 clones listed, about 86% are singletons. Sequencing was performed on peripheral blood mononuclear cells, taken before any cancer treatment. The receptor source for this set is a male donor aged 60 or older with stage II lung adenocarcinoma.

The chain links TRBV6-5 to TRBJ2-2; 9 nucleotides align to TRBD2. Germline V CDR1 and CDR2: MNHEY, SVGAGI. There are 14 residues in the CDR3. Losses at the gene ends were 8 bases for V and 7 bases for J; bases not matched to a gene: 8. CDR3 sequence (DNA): TGTGCCAGCGGCCCCCCGCGGGGGGGCGGGGAGCTGTTTTTT. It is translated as CASGPPRGGGELFF.

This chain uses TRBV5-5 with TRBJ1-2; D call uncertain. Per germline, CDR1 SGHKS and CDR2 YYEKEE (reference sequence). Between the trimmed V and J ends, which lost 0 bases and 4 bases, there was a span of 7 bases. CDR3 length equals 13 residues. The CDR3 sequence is CASSLEAIYGYTF. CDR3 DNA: TGTGCCAGCAGCTTGGAGGCGATCTATGGCTACACCTTC.

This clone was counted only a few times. CDR3 region: CASSFQDREGSPLHF. In nucleotides, the CDR3 is TGTGCCAGCAGCTTCCAGGACAGGGAAGGTTCACCCCTCCACTTT. This rearrangement joins TRBV5-6 to TRBJ1-6, with 8 bases aligning to TRBD1. Germline V CDR1 and CDR2: SGHDT, YYEEEE. CDR3 size: 15 residues. The trim removed 2 bases at V and 9 bases at J, leaving 7 bases unmatched.

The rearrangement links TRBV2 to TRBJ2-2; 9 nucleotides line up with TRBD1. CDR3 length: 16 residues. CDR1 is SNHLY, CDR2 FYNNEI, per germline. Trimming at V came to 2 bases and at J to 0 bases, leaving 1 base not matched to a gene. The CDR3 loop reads CASSERQGANTGELFF. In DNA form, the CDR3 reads TGTGCCAGCAGTGAACGACAGGGGGCGAACACCGGGGAGCTGTTTTTT.

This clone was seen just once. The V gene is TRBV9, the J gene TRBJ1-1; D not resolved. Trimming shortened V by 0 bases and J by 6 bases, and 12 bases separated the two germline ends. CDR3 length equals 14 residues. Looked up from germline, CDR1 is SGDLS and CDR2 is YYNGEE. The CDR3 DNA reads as TGTGCCAGCAGCGTAGTTCACAGCGGCCCTGAAGCTTTCTTT. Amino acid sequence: CASSVVHSGPEAFF.

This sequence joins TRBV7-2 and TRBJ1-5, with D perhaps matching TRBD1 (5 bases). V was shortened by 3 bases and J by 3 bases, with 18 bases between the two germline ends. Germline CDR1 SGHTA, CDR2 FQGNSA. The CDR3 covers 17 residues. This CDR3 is CASSFAIEGPHNQPQHF. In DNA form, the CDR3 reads TGTGCCAGCAGCTTCGCAATAGAGGGACCGCACAATCAGCCCCAGCATTTT.

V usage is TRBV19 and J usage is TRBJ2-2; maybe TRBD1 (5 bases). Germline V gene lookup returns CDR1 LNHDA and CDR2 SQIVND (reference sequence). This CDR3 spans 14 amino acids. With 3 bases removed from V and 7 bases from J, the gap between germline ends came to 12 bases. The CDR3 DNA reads TGTGCCAGTAGTATCCAGGGTGGGGTCGGGGAGCTGTTTTTT. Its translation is CASSIQGGVGELFF.

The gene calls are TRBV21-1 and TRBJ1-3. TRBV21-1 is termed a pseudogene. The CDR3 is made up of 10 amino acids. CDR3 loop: CASCPIAIYF. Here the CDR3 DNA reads TGTGCCAGCTGCCCCATCGCCATATATTTT.

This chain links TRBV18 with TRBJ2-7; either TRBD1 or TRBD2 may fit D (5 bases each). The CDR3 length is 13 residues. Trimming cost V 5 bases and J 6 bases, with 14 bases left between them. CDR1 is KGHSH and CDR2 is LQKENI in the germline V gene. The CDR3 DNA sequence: TGTGCCAGCTCAGGGGACCGGCTGATCGAGCAGTACTTC. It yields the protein CASSGDRLIEQYF.

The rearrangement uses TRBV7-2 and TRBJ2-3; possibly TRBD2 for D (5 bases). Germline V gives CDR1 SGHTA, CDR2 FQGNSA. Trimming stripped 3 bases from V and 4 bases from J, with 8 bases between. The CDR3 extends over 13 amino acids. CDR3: CASSFRESDTQYF. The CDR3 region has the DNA TGTGCCAGCAGCTTCCGGGAATCAGATACGCAGTATTTT.

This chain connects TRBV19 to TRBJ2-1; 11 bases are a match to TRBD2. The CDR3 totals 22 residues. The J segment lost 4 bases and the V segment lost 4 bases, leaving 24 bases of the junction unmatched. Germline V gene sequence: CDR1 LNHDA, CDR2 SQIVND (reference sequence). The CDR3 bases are TGTGCCAGTAGTAGCTCCCAGTTAGCGGGAGGGCCGATCCGGAAACCTTACAATGAGCAGTTCTTC. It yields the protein CASSSSQLAGGPIRKPYNEQFF.

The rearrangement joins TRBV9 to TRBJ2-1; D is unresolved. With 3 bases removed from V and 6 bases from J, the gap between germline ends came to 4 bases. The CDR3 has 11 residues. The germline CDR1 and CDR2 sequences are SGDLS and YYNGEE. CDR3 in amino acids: CASSEFNEQFF. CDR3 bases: TGTGCCAGCAGCGAGTTCAATGAGCAGTTCTTC.

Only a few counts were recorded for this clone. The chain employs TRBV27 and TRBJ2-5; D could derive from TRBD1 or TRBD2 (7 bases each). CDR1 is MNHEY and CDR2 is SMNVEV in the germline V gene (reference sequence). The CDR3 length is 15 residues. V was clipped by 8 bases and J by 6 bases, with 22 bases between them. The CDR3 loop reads CASRLWQGGLQTQYF. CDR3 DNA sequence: TGTGCCAGCCGCCTCTGGCAGGGGGGACTACAGACCCAGTACTTC.

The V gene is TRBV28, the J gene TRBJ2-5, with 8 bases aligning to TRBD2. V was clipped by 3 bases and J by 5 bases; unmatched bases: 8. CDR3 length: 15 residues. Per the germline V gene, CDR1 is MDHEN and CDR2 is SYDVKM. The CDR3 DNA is TGTGCCAGCAGTTTGGACGGGGGGGTTAGGGAGACCCAGTACTTC. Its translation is CASSLDGGVRETQYF.

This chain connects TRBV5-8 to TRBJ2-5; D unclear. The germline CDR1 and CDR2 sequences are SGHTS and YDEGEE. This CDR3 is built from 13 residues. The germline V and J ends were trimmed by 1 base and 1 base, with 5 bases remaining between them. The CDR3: CASSLRTQETQYF. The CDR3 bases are TGTGCCAGCAGCTTGCGGACCCAAGAGACCCAGTACTTC.

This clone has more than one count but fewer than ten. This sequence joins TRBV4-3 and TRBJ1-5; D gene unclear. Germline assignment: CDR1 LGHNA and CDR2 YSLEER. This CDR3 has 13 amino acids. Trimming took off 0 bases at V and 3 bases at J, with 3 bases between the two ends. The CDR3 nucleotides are TGCGCCAGCAGCCAAGAGGTCAATCAGCCCCAGCATTTT. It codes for CASSQEVNQPQHF.

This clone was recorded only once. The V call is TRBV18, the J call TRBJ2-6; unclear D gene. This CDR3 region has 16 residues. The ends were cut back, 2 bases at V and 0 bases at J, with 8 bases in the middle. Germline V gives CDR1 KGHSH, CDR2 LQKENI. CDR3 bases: TGTGCCAGCTCACCAATAGATTCCTCTGGGGCCAACGTCCTGACTTTC. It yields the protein CASSPIDSSGANVLTF.

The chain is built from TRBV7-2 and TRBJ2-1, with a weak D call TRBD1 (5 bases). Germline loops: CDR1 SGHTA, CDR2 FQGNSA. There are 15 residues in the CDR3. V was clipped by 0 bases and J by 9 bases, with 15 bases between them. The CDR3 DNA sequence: TGTGCCAGCAGCTTAGCCCCCCGGGCCCAGGGTGAGCAGTTCTTC. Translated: CASSLAPRAQGEQFF. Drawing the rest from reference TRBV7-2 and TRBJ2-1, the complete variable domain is GAGVSQSPSNKVTEKGKDVELRCDPISGHTALYWYRQSLGQGLEFLIYFQGNSAPDKSGLPSDRFSAERTGGSVSTLTIQRTQQEDSAVYLCASSLAPRAQGEQFFGPGTRLTVL.

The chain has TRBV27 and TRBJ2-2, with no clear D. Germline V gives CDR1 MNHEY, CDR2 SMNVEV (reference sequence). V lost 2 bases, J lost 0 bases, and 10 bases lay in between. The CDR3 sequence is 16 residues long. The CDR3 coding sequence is TGTGCCAGCAGTTTACTCGTGGCCCCGAACACCGGGGAGCTGTTTTTT. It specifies CASSLLVAPNTGELFF.

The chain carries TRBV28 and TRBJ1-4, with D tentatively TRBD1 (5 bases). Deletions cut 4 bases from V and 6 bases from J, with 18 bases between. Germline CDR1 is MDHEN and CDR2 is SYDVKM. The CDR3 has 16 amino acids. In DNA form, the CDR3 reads TGTGCCAGCAGTTCTTTTGAGGGGCGAACGGATGAAAAACTGTTTTTT. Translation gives CASSSFEGRTDEKLFF.

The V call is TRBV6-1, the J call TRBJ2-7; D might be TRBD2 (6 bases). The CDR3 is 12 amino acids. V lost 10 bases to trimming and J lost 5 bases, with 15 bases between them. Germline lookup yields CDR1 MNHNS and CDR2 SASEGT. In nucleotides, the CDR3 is TGTGCCACCGGGGGATGGGGAAACGAGCAGTACTTC. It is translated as CATGGWGNEQYF.

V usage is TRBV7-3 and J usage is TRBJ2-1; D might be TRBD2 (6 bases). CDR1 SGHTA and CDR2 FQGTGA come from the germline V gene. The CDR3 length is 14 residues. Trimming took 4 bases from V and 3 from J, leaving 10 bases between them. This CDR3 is CASSSGAYYNEQFF. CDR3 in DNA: TGTGCCAGCAGCTCGGGAGCGTACTACAATGAGCAGTTCTTC.

CDR3 nucleotides: TGTGCCAGCAGTTACTCAACGGCCCCCGCACGCTATGGCTACACCTTC. Translated, it gives CASSYSTAPARYGYTF. V is TRBV6-5 and J is TRBJ1-2, with D uncertain. Germline CDR1 MNHEY, CDR2 SVGAGI. Trimming left V 0 bases short and J 4 bases short, with 15 bases between. This CDR3 is built from 16 residues.

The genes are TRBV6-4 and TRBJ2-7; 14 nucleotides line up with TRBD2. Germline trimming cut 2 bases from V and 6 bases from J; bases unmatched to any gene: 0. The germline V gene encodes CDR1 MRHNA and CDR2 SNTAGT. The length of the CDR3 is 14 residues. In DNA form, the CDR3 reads TGTGCCAGCAGTGACGGGACTAGCGGGAGCGAGCAGTACTTC. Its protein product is CASSDGTSGSEQYF.

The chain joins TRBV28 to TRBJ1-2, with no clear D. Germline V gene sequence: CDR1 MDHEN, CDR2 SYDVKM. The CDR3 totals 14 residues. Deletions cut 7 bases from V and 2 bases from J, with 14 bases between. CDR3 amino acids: CASTLAPGNYGYTF. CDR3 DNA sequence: TGTGCCAGCACCCTGGCGCCGGGCAACTATGGCTACACCTTC.

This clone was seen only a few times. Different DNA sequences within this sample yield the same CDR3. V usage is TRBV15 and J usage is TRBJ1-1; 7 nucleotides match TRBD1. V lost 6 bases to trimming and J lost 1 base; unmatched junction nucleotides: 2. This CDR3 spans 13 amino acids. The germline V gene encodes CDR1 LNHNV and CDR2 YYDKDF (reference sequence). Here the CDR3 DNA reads TGTGCCACCAGAGGACAGGAGAACACTGAAGCTTTCTTT. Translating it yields CATRGQENTEAFF.

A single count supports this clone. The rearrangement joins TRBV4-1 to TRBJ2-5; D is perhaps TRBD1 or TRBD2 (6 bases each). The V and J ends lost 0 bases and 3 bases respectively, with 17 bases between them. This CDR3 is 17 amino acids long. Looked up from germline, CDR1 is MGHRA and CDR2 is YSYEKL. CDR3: CASSQEGGLGEEETQYF. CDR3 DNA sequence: TGCGCCAGCAGCCAAGAAGGGGGACTCGGGGAGGAAGAGACCCAGTACTTC.

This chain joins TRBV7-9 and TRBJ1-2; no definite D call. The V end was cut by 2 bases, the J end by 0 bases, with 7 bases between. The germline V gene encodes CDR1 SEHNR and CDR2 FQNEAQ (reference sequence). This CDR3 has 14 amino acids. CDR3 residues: CASSLQAANYGYTF. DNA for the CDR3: TGTGCCAGCAGCTTACAAGCGGCTAACTATGGCTACACCTTC.